One and the same sample provided the 5 T cell receptor beta chains below, sequenced in a study of post-analysis software for immune sequencing data. Libraries were made from TCR beta cDNA, and they carried unique molecular identifiers. Each CDR3 protein is one row after TCRdb ran MiXCR on the PCR reads. Here the sample spans around 150,000 distinct CDR3 sequences, about 37% being singletons. The source was blood, collected after autologous hematopoietic stem cell transplantation. The origin of the receptors is a girl aged 10-17 years with multiple sclerosis.

This clonotype was seen a handful of times. The chain recombines TRBV20-1 with TRBJ2-1; D may be TRBD2 (6 bases). The CDR3 contains 15 residues. The germline CDR1 and CDR2 sequences are DFQATT and SNEGSKA (reference sequence). The V end was cut by 3 bases, the J end by 0 bases, with 12 bases between. DNA of the CDR3: TGCAGTGCTAGCCTAGCGTTGAGCTCCTACAATGAGCAGTTCTTC. Amino acid sequence: CSASLALSSYNEQFF.

This clonotype was observed a handful of times. V and J are TRBV6-5 and TRBJ2-3; 8 bases line up with TRBD1. Trimming at V came to 6 bases and at J to 0 bases, leaving 2 bases not matched to a gene. Germline V gene lookup returns CDR1 MNHEY and CDR2 SVGAGI. This CDR3 region has 14 residues. CDR3 DNA sequence: TGTGCCAGCAGGGGGACAGGTAGCACAGATACGCAGTATTTT. Translation: CASRGTGSTDTQYF.

V usage is TRBV12-3 or TRBV12-4 and J usage is TRBJ1-1, with D perhaps matching TRBD1 (5 bases). CDR3 length: 15 residues. V was pared by 1 base and J by 3 bases, with 12 bases between. CDR3 sequence reads: CASSLGAGIYTEAFF. The CDR3 DNA reads TGTGCCAGCAGTTTAGGGGCAGGGATCTACACTGAAGCTTTCTTT.

The CDR3 spells CASSSVRKDTQYF. The CDR3 DNA reads TGTGCCAGCAGCTCAGTTCGGAAAGATACGCAGTATTTT. The chain employs TRBV7-8 and TRBJ2-3; D is uncertain. Germline V gives CDR1 SGHVS, CDR2 FQNEAQ. The CDR3 has 13 residues. Deletions cut 4 bases from V and 5 bases from J, with 10 bases between.

This clonotype was counted between two and nine times. The chain links TRBV15 to TRBJ1-4, with D perhaps TRBD1 (6 bases). V was trimmed by 4 bases and J by 6 bases, leaving 12 bases between them. CDR1 LNHNV and CDR2 YYDKDF come from the germline V gene (reference sequence). This CDR3 has 14 residues. The CDR3 reads CATSKGGAHEKLFF. Written as DNA, the CDR3 is TGTGCCACCAGCAAGGGGGGGGCACATGAAAAACTGTTTTTT.